This T cell receptor beta chain was identified in a study of vaccination effects on CD4 cells after COVID-19. Findings and limits, study-wide: Whether induced by infection or by vaccine, clones showed marked clonal contraction late after vaccination. Relatively few convalescent patients took part in the study, which had no early post-infection timepoints.

The ViraFEST assay expanded antigen-specific CD4+ T cells with viral peptide pools before sequencing. Culture proceeded for 10 days, and CD4+ T cells were then isolated. Previously uninfected by SARS-CoV-2, the vaccine recipients also showed negative nucleocapsid antibodies. The culture medium for 2 million or so PBMC per well included around 9.3 IU/ml IL-2 and roughly 10 ug/ml peptides. Half-medium exchanges with IL-2 medium took place on days 3 and 7. Method: immunoSEQ multiplex PCR; TCRdb's copy keeps in-frame clones and lacks some. The sample gives about 27,000 clones, 72% of which show up once; about 11% is in the top ten. Unmatched junction bases numbered 10, after V lost 5 bases and J lost 1 base. From germline, CDR1 is SGHVS and CDR2 FQNEAQ. The CDR3 runs 16 residues. This clone was detected a few times. As yet, its antigen is unknown.

The sequences come from CD4+ T cells from PBMCs cultured with SARS-CoV-2 spike peptides, collected before COVID-19 vaccination. This sequence was found in a human donor who received a COVID-19 vaccine. The V and J genes are TRBV7-8 and TRBJ1-1; 7 bases match TRBD1. The chain's CDR3 is CASSLMPGQSNTEAFF. In DNA form, the CDR3 reads TGTGCCAGCAGCCTGATGCCGGGACAGTCGAACACTGAAGCTTTCTTT.